A single sample gave rise to the 5 T cell receptor beta chains below, sequenced in a study of shared clonotypes between healthy human individuals. The method was immunoSEQ multiplex PCR; TCRdb's version includes in-frame clones alone and lacks a portion of them. Among fewer than 650,000 clones listed, around 76% were seen once. Sequencing was done on a sample of PBMCs. The receptors were sampled from a woman aged 40-49 years in good health. Some clones in this sample may be carry-over from other donors' samples.

On this clone: A much larger clone lies a single base off, so this may be a read error. The V call is TRBV4-2, the J call TRBJ1-2, with 8 bases matching TRBD1. The CDR3 spans 12 residues. CDR1 LGHNA and CDR2 YNFKEQ come from the germline V gene. The trim removed 4 bases at V and 13 bases at J, leaving 8 bases unmatched. CDR3 DNA sequence: TGTGCCAGCAGCCTGGACAGGGATGTATGCACCTTC. This gives the protein CASSLDRDVCTF.

Of note for this clone: One end of the junction fails to match germline, which may point to a read error. This chain links TRBV5-4 with TRBJ2-7; D is unclear. The CDR3 is 13 residues long. Germline V lookup: CDR1 SGHNT, CDR2 YYREEE (reference sequence). CDR3 nucleotides: TGTGCCAGCAGGGCGGAGTTCTCCCACGAGCAGTACTTC. It codes for CASRAEFSHEQYF.

This chain connects TRBV5-4 to TRBJ1-1, with TRBD1 matching over 10 bases. The CDR3 has 14 amino acids. Losses at the gene ends were 4 bases for V and 7 bases for J; bases not matched to a gene: 7. CDR1 and CDR2 from the germline V gene are SGHNT and YYREEE (reference sequence). In DNA, the CDR3 is TGTGCCAGCAGCCTGAGACAGGGGGCTGTTGAAGCTTTCTTT. Protein product: CASSLRQGAVEAFF.

This clone has a single count. CDR3: CASSADSYFLHEQYF. CDR3 nucleotides: TGCGCCAGCAGCGCGGACAGTTACTTTTTACACGAGCAGTACTTC. V is TRBV5-1 and J is TRBJ2-7; D perhaps matches TRBD1 (6 bases). Per germline, CDR1 SGHRS and CDR2 YFSETQ. Trimming took off 4 bases at V and 5 bases at J, with 19 bases between the two ends. This CDR3 region has 15 residues.

The rearrangement joins TRBV5-1 to TRBJ2-3, with 8 bases that match TRBD2. Germline assignment: CDR1 SGHRS and CDR2 YFSETQ. V dropped 4 bases and J dropped 0; count of bases not matched to a gene: 7. The CDR3 covers 16 residues. The CDR3 loop is CASSNTRTSSTDTQYF. Written as DNA, the CDR3 is TGCGCCAGCAGCAATACTAGGACTAGCAGCACAGATACGCAGTATTTT. Looking up the rest from reference TRBV5-1 and TRBJ2-3 gives the full variable domain: KAGVTQTPRYLIKTRGQQVTLSCSPISGHRSVSWYQQTPGQGLQFLFEYFSETQRNKGNFPGRFSGRQFSNSRSEMNVSTLELGDSALYLCASSNTRTSSTDTQYFGPGTRLTVL.